This T cell receptor beta chain was sequenced for a study of blood T cell repertoires in COVID-19. Whole-study context: The origin of the acute and convalescent COVID-19 samples was the United States, Italy and Spain.

Sequencing was performed with immunoSEQ multiplex PCR; in TCRdb, only in-frame clones are kept and a portion is missing. The table lists around 370,000 clones, more than 75% of them singletons. The sequencing sample was made of peripheral blood. The clonotype originates from a woman between 18 and 29 years old who had recovered from COVID-19.

Here the CDR3 reads CASSQETGATQYF. The CDR3 coding sequence is TGTGCCAGTAGCCAGGAGACAGGGGCCACGCAGTATTTT. The rearrangement uses TRBV19 and TRBJ2-3, with 8 bases fitting TRBD1. CDR1 LNHDA and CDR2 SQIVND come from the germline V gene (reference sequence). V was clipped by 6 bases and J by 9 bases; unmatched bases: 8. This CDR3 spans 13 amino acids.